This T cell receptor beta chain was identified in a study of blood T cell repertoires in COVID-19. Germline CDR1 is SGHRS and CDR2 is YFSETQ. The CDR3 has 14 amino acids. V lost 0 bases to trimming and J lost 7 bases; unmatched junction nucleotides: 1. The protocol was immunoSEQ multiplex PCR, while the TCRdb copy is restricted to in-frame clones and leaves out a portion. This table holds about 40,000 clones, 80% to 90% found once. This TCR was sampled from a human donor in a cohort sampled during active COVID-19. This chain uses TRBV5-1 with TRBJ1-6; the match to TRBD1 covers 7 bases. Sequences were obtained from peripheral blood. As DNA, the CDR3 is TGCGCCAGCAGCTTGGAGGACAGGAATTCACCCCTCCACTTT. Its protein is CASSLEDRNSPLHF.